These 19 T cell receptor beta chains share one sample of origin, sequenced in a study of blood T cells in healthy people across ages. A J-beta primer mix and a sample-barcoded 5' primer were used in a second PCR of about 6 to 12 cycles. TCRdb fed the 5' RACE reads into MiXCR, producing one record per CDR3 protein. The sample yields some 1,000,000 distinct CDR3 sequences, around 25% seen once. These same records also appear under a second study, on T cells of mothers and their children.

Material for sequencing was blood. The receptors here all came from a girl aged 2-10 years in good health.

As regards this clonotype: One end of the junction is discordant with germline, which a read error may explain. V and J are TRBV11-3 and TRBJ2-7, with 7 bases aligning to TRBD1. Germline assignment: CDR1 SGHNT and CDR2 YENEEA. The length of the CDR3 is 15 residues. CDR3 sequence reads: CASSSTWTGGYEQYF. Written as DNA, the CDR3 is TGCGCCAGCAGCTCAACCTGGACAGGCGGCTACGAGCAGTACTTC.

V usage is TRBV7-2 and J usage is TRBJ2-5; TRBD1 might be the D (5 bases). The V end was cut by 5 bases, the J end by 1 base, with 11 bases between. The germline V gene has CDR1 SGHTA and CDR2 FQGNSA. The CDR3 is 14 residues long. In DNA, the CDR3 is TGTGCCAGCAGCGTACAGGCCACCCAAGAGACCCAGTACTTC. It translates to CASSVQATQETQYF. Using reference TRBV7-2 and TRBJ2-5 for the parts outside the CDR3, the full variable domain is GAGVSQSPSNKVTEKGKDVELRCDPISGHTALYWYRQSLGQGLEFLIYFQGNSAPDKSGLPSDRFSAERTGGSVSTLTIQRTQQEDSAVYLCASSVQATQETQYFGPGTRLLVL.

CDR3 DNA sequence: TGTGCCAGCAGCCGGACAGACGCGTATGGCTACACCTTC. Its protein is CASSRTDAYGYTF. This rearrangement joins TRBV12-3 or TRBV12-4 to TRBJ1-2; D is perhaps TRBD1 (6 bases). The V end lost 6 bases, the J end lost 5 bases, and 13 bases lay between the germline ends. The CDR3 runs to 13 residues.

The rearrangement links TRBV7-2 to TRBJ2-5, with 8 bases matching TRBD1. V gave up 5 bases and J gave up 2 bases; unmatched junction bases: 10. Germline V gene data show CDR1 as SGHTA and CDR2 as FQGNSA. The CDR3 loop spans 16 amino acids. CDR3 protein: CASSHWTGRTQETQYF. The CDR3 DNA sequence: TGTGCCAGCAGCCATTGGACAGGGCGAACGCAAGAGACCCAGTACTTC.

This clonotype was seen only a few times. The V gene is TRBV6-2 or TRBV6-3, the J gene TRBJ2-1, with D uncertain. The V end lost 7 bases, the J end lost 5 bases, and 15 bases lay between the germline ends. The CDR3 spans 14 residues. Germline CDR1 reads MNHEY; CDR2 reads SVGEGT. CDR3 sequence: CASNIVNMNNEQFF. Here the CDR3 DNA reads TGTGCCAGCAACATAGTAAACATGAACAATGAGCAGTTCTTC.

V is TRBV10-3 and J is TRBJ2-1; TRBD1 is a possible D gene (6 bases). Per the germline V gene, CDR1 is ENHRY and CDR2 is SYGVKD. CDR3 length: 14 amino acids. V lost 10 bases and J 5 bases, leaving 18 bases between the germline ends. The CDR3 nucleotides read TGTGCCAGCCTCAGGGGCCCGCCTCACAATGAGCAGTTCTTC. Translated, it gives CASLRGPPHNEQFF.

This clonotype was found a few times. This chain links TRBV12-3 or TRBV12-4 with TRBJ2-5, with a tentative D call TRBD2 (5 bases). The J call may be in error: the DNA end matches TRBJ2-7 better. CDR3 size: 17 residues. CDR3 residues: CASSLGPLAPISYEQYF. The CDR3, as DNA: TGTGCCAGCAGTTTAGGGCCTTTAGCGCCGATCTCCTACGAGCAGTACTTC.

This clonotype was seen a single time. The gene calls are TRBV29-1 and TRBJ1-2, with no clear D. Looked up from germline, CDR1 is SQVTM and CDR2 is ANQGSEA. The CDR3 covers 17 residues. V dropped 0 bases and J dropped 3 bases, with 20 bases sitting between them. Here the CDR3 DNA reads TGCAGCGTTGAAGAGTTCAAAATCTCTGGGCGAGACTATGGCTACACCTTC. This gives the protein CSVEEFKISGRDYGYTF.

This clonotype was found a few times. Sequence at one end of the junction differs from germline and may be a read error. The chain is built from TRBV7-6 and TRBJ1-1; D ambiguous. The CDR3 is made up of 14 amino acids. Germline V lookup: CDR1 SGHVS, CDR2 FNYEAQ. CDR3 region: CAGSPDTMNTEAFF. The DNA of the CDR3 is TGTGCCGGCAGTCCCGACACCATGAACACTGAAGCTTTCTTT.

This clonotype showed up just a few times. CDR3 nucleotides: TGTGCCAGCACCCCCTCCAATGAGCAGTTCTTC. Translating it yields CASTPSNEQFF. The gene calls are TRBV7-2 and TRBJ2-1; D unclear. Trimming removed 7 bases at V and 6 bases at J, with 7 bases between. The CDR3 loop spans 11 amino acids. The germline V gene encodes CDR1 SGHTA and CDR2 FQGNSA.

This clonotype showed up just a few times. This rearrangement joins TRBV7-9 to TRBJ2-6; D call uncertain. V gave up 0 bases and J gave up 1 base, with 7 bases separating them. The CDR3 is 16 residues long. Germline-derived CDR1 and CDR2 are SEHNR and FQNEAQ (reference sequence). Here the CDR3 reads CASSLAVGSGANVLTF. In nucleotides, the CDR3 is TGTGCCAGCAGCTTAGCGGTGGGGTCTGGGGCCAACGTCCTGACTTTC.

The V call is TRBV28, the J call TRBJ2-7; D may correspond to TRBD1 or TRBD2 (5 bases each). This CDR3 has 17 amino acids. CDR1 and CDR2 from the germline V gene are MDHEN and SYDVKM. V gave up 5 bases and J gave up 7 bases, with 27 bases separating them. CDR3: CASSPRDGPYGMAEQYF. The CDR3 region has the DNA TGTGCCAGCAGTCCTAGGGACGGACCGTACGGGATGGCGGAGCAGTACTTC.

CDR3: CAISEANLREQYF. The CDR3 region has the DNA TGTGCCATCAGTGAGGCGAACCTACGCGAGCAGTACTTC. The chain links TRBV10-3 to TRBJ2-1; D gene uncertain. The end of the DNA fits TRBJ2-7 better, so the J call may be wrong. Germline-derived CDR1 and CDR2 are ENHRY and SYGVKD. This CDR3 has 13 amino acids.

The V and J genes are TRBV12-3 or TRBV12-4 and TRBJ2-2, with D maybe TRBD1 (6 bases). The V gene lost 6 bases and the J gene lost 3 bases, with 14 bases spanning the gap. This CDR3 comprises 15 residues. This CDR3 reads CASRRQVIYTGELFF. The CDR3 DNA follows: TGTGCCAGCAGGAGACAGGTTATTTACACCGGGGAGCTGTTTTTT.

The V and J genes are TRBV13 and TRBJ1-2; D is unclear. The CDR3 extends over 12 amino acids. Trimming removed 5 bases at V and 8 bases at J, with 12 bases between. CDR1 PRHDT and CDR2 FYEKMQ come from the germline V gene (reference sequence). The CDR3 DNA reads TGTGCCAGCAGCAATATGGTCGGCGGCTACACCTTC. This translates into CASSNMVGGYTF. Together with reference TRBV13 and TRBJ1-2, the CDR3 gives the full variable domain: AAGVIQSPRHLIKEKRETATLKCYPIPRHDTVYWYQQGPGQDPQFLISFYEKMQSDKGSIPDRFSAQQFSDYHSELNMSSLELGDSALYFCASSNMVGGYTFGSGTRLTVV.

This clonotype was picked up a small number of times. The gene calls are TRBV20-1 and TRBJ2-7; unclear D gene. The V and J ends lost 6 bases and 4 bases respectively, with 13 bases between them. The CDR3 consists of 12 residues. Per the germline V gene, CDR1 is DFQATT and CDR2 is SNEGSKA (reference sequence). DNA of the CDR3: TGCAGTGCCCGAAAAGTGGGATACGAGCAGTACTTC. This sequence encodes CSARKVGYEQYF.

The table lists this clonotype with many counts. The rearrangement joins TRBV7-9 to TRBJ2-3; unclear D gene. Germline values: CDR1 SEHNR, CDR2 FQNEAQ (reference sequence). V was clipped by 5 bases and J by 6 bases, with 9 bases between them. This CDR3 comprises 12 residues. Here the CDR3 DNA reads TGTGCCAGCAGCCGCATAGCCGATACGCAGTATTTT. This sequence encodes CASSRIADTQYF.

This clonotype was counted only a few times. J is TRBJ2-3 and V is TRBV3-1, with 11 bases that match TRBD2. Germline values: CDR1 LGHDT, CDR2 YNNKEL (reference sequence). This CDR3 has 16 residues. V was clipped by 4 bases and J by 2 bases; unmatched bases: 5. The CDR3 DNA sequence: TGTGCCAGCAGCCCACTAGCGGGAGCTTTCACAGATACGCAGTATTTT. It yields the protein CASSPLAGAFTDTQYF.

This clonotype occurred a few times. The genes are TRBV12-3 or TRBV12-4 and TRBJ1-4; 8 nucleotides match TRBD1. The CDR3 sequence is 13 residues long. Trimming cost V 6 bases and J 8 bases; bases outside gene matches: 5. The DNA for the CDR3 is TGTGCCAGCAGGCCAGGGGGCAAGGAAAAACTGTTTTTT. It specifies CASRPGGKEKLFF.